This T cell receptor (beta chain) was sequenced for a study of Graves' ophthalmopathy and Graves' hyperthyroidism. Regarding the study as a whole: Distinction of ophthalmopathy from stable hyperthyroidism by a 13-signature model reached 85% to 90% sensitivity and 75% to 83% specificity. The model predicted ophthalmopathy progression with 70.59% sensitivity and around 72% specificity.

RNA transcripts were the source from which TCR beta CDR3 regions were amplified. The first round was an RT-PCR with HTBI primers, and the second round was a multiplex PCR. From the multiplex PCR reads, TCRdb called clonotypes with MiXCR, one entry per CDR3 protein. The sample has around 600,000 distinct CDR3 sequences, about 41% seen once; the top ten hold about 3.3%. Diagnosis used clinical symptoms, serum thyroxine, TRAb, thyroid ultrasound and orbital computed tomography. PBMCs came from less than 13 ml of fresh peripheral blood. As concerns this clonotype: Its antigen remains unidentified.

This TCR derives from an adult man with Graves' ophthalmopathy. Sequences were obtained from peripheral blood.

CDR3 protein: CASSLDRTVNQPQHF. The CDR3 DNA is TGCGCCAGCAGCTTGGATAGGACAGTCAATCAGCCCCAGCATTTT. The gene calls are TRBV5-1 and TRBJ1-5; D possibly corresponds to TRBD1 (6 bases). The length of the CDR3 is 15 residues. The germline gives CDR1 SGHRS, CDR2 YFSETQ. V lost 0 bases to trimming and J lost 3 bases, with 10 bases between them.